This TCR beta chain was documented in a study of tumor-infiltrating lymphocytes in primary liver carcinoma. Study observations and caveats: Only about 7-25% of top clones appeared in all five tumor regions. Tumor specimens were characterized by a significantly higher top-250-clone fraction than blood (p = 0.039).

The roughly 19-32 mg bulk tissue piece was not sorted before simultaneous RNA and DNA extraction. Each tumor was sampled at four poles and its centre. Comments on this clonotype: As yet, its antigen is unknown. This could be a read error, since a much larger clone is one nucleotide away. This CDR3 fails to terminate in the conserved phenylalanine or tryptophan, so it likely reflects a read error.

From approximately 490 ng total RNA, TCR beta cDNA was generated with a primer in the constant region. Libraries for TCR beta were built through three nested multiplex PCR rounds, which together made up a slightly modified ARM-PCR procedure. The study ran its first two PCR rounds for roughly 10 cycles each, using TRBV1-TRBV30 forward primers and a C-beta reverse primer. TCRdb recomputed calls from the multiplex PCR reads with MiXCR, one row per CDR3 protein. The data contain 20,000 to 30,000 distinct CDR3 sequences, roughly four fifths of them seen just once; the ten biggest clones take up roughly half. Germline V gene lookup returns CDR1 SEHNR and CDR2 FQNEAQ (reference sequence). V dropped 7 bases and J dropped 1 base, with 16 bases sitting between them. The CDR3 extends over 15 amino acids.

This receptor was identified in a middle-aged man with primary liver carcinoma and hepatitis B virus infection. The chain links TRBV7-9 to TRBJ2-5; TRBD1 might be the D (6 bases). Sequencing was done on a sample of liver tumor tissue from sampling region 3. As for subset: tumor region T3, left-lateral pole. The CDR3 coding sequence is TGTGCCAGCACCCACACCAGGGGCCCCCAAGAGACCCAGTACCTC. It is translated as CASTHTRGPQETQYL.